A single sample is the source of the 6 T cell receptor beta chains below, sequenced in a study of T cell clonotyping in hematopoietic cell transplantation. Data came from immunoSEQ multiplex PCR; TCRdb stores just in-frame clones and leaves some out. The sample yields about 29,000 clones, roughly nine tenths seen once. The sequences come from PBMCs, collected 100 days after allogeneic stem cell transplant. The receptors were sampled from a female patient aged 50 to 65 who had an allogeneic stem cell transplant from a related donor, so the T cells may come from the graft donor. Some clones in this sample may be carry-over from other donors' samples.

This clone was recorded a few times. This chain connects TRBV7-3 to TRBJ2-2; 9 bases agree with TRBD1. Germline values: CDR1 SGHTA, CDR2 FQGTGA. V lost 6 bases and J lost 3; bases outside the gene matches: 11. This CDR3 contains 17 residues. The CDR3 loop reads CASSPRGTGKHTGELFF. The CDR3 DNA is TGTGCCAGCAGTCCCCGGGGGACAGGGAAACACACCGGGGAGCTGTTTTTT.

The V call is TRBV11-2, the J call TRBJ2-7; a possible D gene is TRBD1 (5 bases). Germline-derived CDR1 and CDR2 are SGHAT and FQNNGV. The CDR3 sequence is 13 residues long. With 5 bases removed from V and 9 bases from J, the gap between germline ends came to 17 bases. The CDR3 loop reads CASSTTQGGGQYF. The CDR3, as DNA: TGTGCCAGCAGCACCACCCAGGGCGGTGGGCAGTACTTC.

The chain recombines TRBV5-1 with TRBJ2-1; TRBD2 agrees at 12 bases. In germline, CDR1 is SGHRS, CDR2 YFSETQ. The CDR3 sequence is 20 residues long. V lost 4 bases and J lost 0; bases outside the gene matches: 14. CDR3 in DNA: TGCGCCAGCAGCATTCCGACTAGCGGGGGTACCCAGAGCTCCTACAATGAGCAGTTCTTC. This sequence encodes CASSIPTSGGTQSSYNEQFF.

CDR3 protein: CASSSDRLNSPLHF. The DNA for the CDR3 is TGTGCCAGCAGCTCCGACAGACTGAATTCACCCCTCCACTTT. The chain carries TRBV27 and TRBJ1-6, with D tentatively TRBD1 (5 bases). Trimming stripped 6 bases from V and 7 bases from J, with 13 bases between. Germline V gene lookup returns CDR1 MNHEY and CDR2 SMNVEV (reference sequence). The CDR3 contains 14 residues.

This clone is categorized as medium-sized. The rearrangement links TRBV11-3 to TRBJ2-1, with 9 positions matching TRBD2. Germline V gene sequence: CDR1 SGHNT, CDR2 YENEEA. The CDR3 is 13 amino acids. The V gene end was trimmed by 3 bases and the J gene end by 8 bases; junction bases not matched to a gene: 2. The CDR3 DNA is TGTGCCAGCAGCTTCGTAGCGGGAGATGAGCAGTTCTTC. Protein sequence: CASSFVAGDEQFF.

The rearrangement joins TRBV4-1 to TRBJ2-5, with 11 bases fitting TRBD2. This CDR3 spans 16 amino acids. Losses at the gene ends were 0 bases for V and 4 bases for J; bases not matched to a gene: 4. CDR1 is MGHRA, CDR2 YSYEKL, per germline. This chain's CDR3 is CASSQDPGLAVETQYF. The CDR3 nucleotides are TGCGCCAGCAGCCAAGACCCGGGACTAGCGGTAGAGACCCAGTACTTC.